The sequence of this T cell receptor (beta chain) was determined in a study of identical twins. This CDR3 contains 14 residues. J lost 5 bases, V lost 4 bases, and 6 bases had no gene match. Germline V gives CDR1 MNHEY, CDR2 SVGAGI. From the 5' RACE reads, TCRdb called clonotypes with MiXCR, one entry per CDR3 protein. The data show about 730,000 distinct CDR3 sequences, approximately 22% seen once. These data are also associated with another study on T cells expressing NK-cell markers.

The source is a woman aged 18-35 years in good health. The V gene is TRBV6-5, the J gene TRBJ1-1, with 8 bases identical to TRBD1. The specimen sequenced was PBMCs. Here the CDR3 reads CASSWQGAGTEAFF. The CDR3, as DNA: TGTGCCAGCAGTTGGCAGGGGGCAGGGACTGAAGCTTTCTTT.